These 21 T cell receptor beta chains share one sample of origin, sequenced in a study of OX40 agonist ivuxolimab in advanced cancers. Method: immunoSEQ multiplex PCR; TCRdb's copy keeps in-frame clones and lacks some. The repertoire holds roughly 64,000 clones, about four fifths seen once, with over 7.5% in the top ten. This specimen was CD4+ or CD8+ T cells sorted from blood, taken in a trial of the OX40 agonist ivuxolimab. Receptors were obtained from an adult with an advanced solid tumor such as melanoma, head and neck, liver or kidney cancer.

As regards this clone: One end of the junction varies from germline; a read error may be responsible. The chain uses TRBV5-1 and TRBJ2-7; either TRBD1 or TRBD2 may fit D (5 bases each). This CDR3 has 16 residues. Per the germline V gene, CDR1 is SGHRS and CDR2 is YFSETQ. The CDR3 nucleotides read TGCGCCAGCAGCTTGGTACCGGGACGGATCTCCCACGAGCAGTACTTC. This codes for CASSLVPGRISHEQYF. Based on the CDR3 plus reference TRBV5-1 and TRBJ2-7, the full variable domain is KAGVTQTPRYLIKTRGQQVTLSCSPISGHRSVSWYQQTPGQGLQFLFEYFSETQRNKGNFPGRFSGRQFSNSRSEMNVSTLELGDSALYLCASSLVPGRISHEQYFGPGTRLTVT.

CDR3 sequence (DNA): TGTGCCAGCAGTTTGAAGGGGGATACGCAGTATTTT. It specifies CASSLKGDTQYF. The V and J genes are TRBV11-2 and TRBJ2-3, with a tentative D call TRBD1 (5 bases). CDR1 is SGHAT and CDR2 is FQNNGV in the germline V gene. V was cut by 6 bases and J by 6 bases, with 10 bases left in between. This CDR3 comprises 12 residues. Combining the CDR3 with reference TRBV11-2 and TRBJ2-3 gives the whole variable domain EAGVAQSPRYKIIEKRQSVAFWCNPISGHATLYWYQQILGQGPKLLIQFQNNGVVDDSQLPKDRFSAERLKGVDSTLKIQPAKLEDSAVYLCASSLKGDTQYFGPGTRLTVL.

V is TRBV7-2 and J is TRBJ2-3; 7 nucleotides line up with TRBD2. Trimming at V came to 8 bases and at J to 0 bases, leaving 11 bases not matched to a gene. The CDR3 runs to 16 residues. Germline-derived CDR1 and CDR2 are SGHTA and FQGNSA. CDR3 nucleotides: TGTGCCAGCTCGGCCCAAGGGCGGGGGAGCACAGATACGCAGTATTTT. Encoded protein: CASSAQGRGSTDTQYF.

This clone has just a few counts. J is TRBJ2-7 and V is TRBV13; 9 nucleotides align to TRBD1. CDR3 size: 14 residues. CDR1 PRHDT and CDR2 FYEKMQ come from the germline V gene (reference sequence). V dropped 4 bases and J dropped 1; count of bases not matched to a gene: 2. As DNA, the CDR3 is TGTGCCAGCAGCTCAGGACAGGGGTCCTACGAGCAGTACTTC. As protein: CASSSGQGSYEQYF.

The gene calls are TRBV7-2 and TRBJ1-1, with D unclear. The V and J ends lost 3 bases and 0 bases respectively, with 5 bases between them. CDR1 and CDR2 from the germline V gene are SGHTA and FQGNSA. The CDR3 covers 13 residues. Here the CDR3 DNA reads TGTGCCAGCAGCTTTGCGGTGAACACTGAAGCTTTCTTT. Translated, it gives CASSFAVNTEAFF.

The rearrangement links TRBV5-1 to TRBJ1-2; 7 positions agree with TRBD1. This CDR3 comprises 15 residues. V dropped 4 bases and J dropped 0; count of bases not matched to a gene: 6. The V gene's germline CDR1 is SGHRS and CDR2 YFSETQ. CDR3 in amino acids: CASSTGDRANYGYTF. The DNA of the CDR3 is TGCGCCAGCAGCACCGGGGACAGAGCTAACTATGGCTACACCTTC.

This chain joins TRBV6-1 and TRBJ1-5; D gene ambiguous. V shed 1 base and J shed 6 bases, with 7 bases lying between them. This CDR3 comprises 13 residues. Germline CDR1 is MNHNS and CDR2 is SASEGT. This chain's CDR3 is CASSEGRTQPQHF. CDR3 DNA sequence: TGTGCCAGCAGTGAAGGCCGGACTCAGCCCCAGCATTTT.

This clone has only one observation. The chain links TRBV7-2 to TRBJ1-1, with D possibly being TRBD1 (5 bases). The germline V gene encodes CDR1 SGHTA and CDR2 FQGNSA. V lost 5 bases and J 1 base, leaving 14 bases between the germline ends. The CDR3 contains 15 residues. The CDR3: CASSQFPGQNTEAFF. As DNA, the CDR3 is TGTGCCAGCAGCCAATTCCCAGGACAGAACACTGAAGCTTTCTTT.

In this sample, this clone turned up once. V usage is TRBV18 and J usage is TRBJ2-3, with a weak D call TRBD1 (5 bases). V lost 6 bases, J lost 1 base, and 8 bases lay in between. CDR1 is KGHSH and CDR2 is LQKENI in the germline V gene. This CDR3 comprises 13 residues. The CDR3 spells CASSIQGTDTQYF. CDR3 nucleotides: TGTGCCAGCTCTATACAGGGCACAGATACGCAGTATTTT.

The J gene is TRBJ2-5, the V gene TRBV19; no reliable D call. The CDR3 spans 14 residues. V lost 2 bases and J 2 bases, leaving 9 bases between the germline ends. Germline loops: CDR1 LNHDA, CDR2 SQIVND (reference sequence). CDR3 nucleotide sequence: TGTGCCAGTAGTATAAGAAGGCAGCAAGAGACCCAGTACTTC. It translates to CASSIRRQQETQYF.

The chain couples TRBV5-1 to TRBJ2-6; no clear D. Germline-derived CDR1 and CDR2 are SGHRS and YFSETQ. The CDR3 runs to 15 residues. V lost 4 bases, J lost 4 bases, and 12 bases lay in between. The CDR3 sequence: CASSQRVSGANVLTF. CDR3 DNA: TGCGCCAGCAGCCAAAGGGTATCCGGGGCCAACGTCCTGACTTTC. The whole variable domain, filled in from reference TRBV5-1 and TRBJ2-6, reads KAGVTQTPRYLIKTRGQQVTLSCSPISGHRSVSWYQQTPGQGLQFLFEYFSETQRNKGNFPGRFSGRQFSNSRSEMNVSTLELGDSALYLCASSQRVSGANVLTFGAGSRLTVL.

The V gene is TRBV6-5, the J gene TRBJ2-7; 9 bases line up with TRBD1. The trim removed 4 bases at V and 6 bases at J, leaving 7 bases unmatched. CDR1 MNHEY and CDR2 SVGAGI come from the germline V gene. This CDR3 is 14 amino acids long. The chain's CDR3 is CASSLRTGEAEQYF. CDR3 nucleotides: TGTGCCAGCAGTTTGAGGACAGGGGAGGCCGAGCAGTACTTC.

This sequence joins TRBV11-3 and TRBJ2-1, with a possible D match to TRBD2 (6 bases). The germline gives CDR1 SGHNT, CDR2 YENEEA. Trimming removed 7 bases at V and 8 bases at J, with 21 bases between. The CDR3 runs 15 residues. CDR3 amino acids: CASKEGLPQVDEQFF. As DNA, the CDR3 is TGTGCCAGCAAGGAGGGGCTCCCCCAGGTGGATGAGCAGTTCTTC. The full variable domain, in which reference TRBV11-3 and TRBJ2-1 provide the parts outside the CDR3, is EAGVVQSPRYKIIEKKQPVAFWCNPISGHNTLYWYLQNLGQGPELLIRYENEEAVDDSQLPKDRFSAERLKGVDSTLKIQPAELGDSAVYLCASKEGLPQVDEQFFGPGTRLTVL.

This chain uses TRBV7-2 with TRBJ2-5, with D perhaps TRBD2 (6 bases). With 1 base removed from V and 5 bases from J, the gap between germline ends came to 17 bases. This CDR3 is 16 amino acids long. Per the germline V gene, CDR1 is SGHTA and CDR2 is FQGNSA. The CDR3 nucleotides are TGTGCCAGCAGCTTAGTGGGCGGGGCCAAGGGGGAGACCCAGTACTTC. It yields the protein CASSLVGGAKGETQYF.

V and J are TRBV19 and TRBJ1-2, with a weak D call TRBD1 (5 bases). The CDR3 runs 15 residues. The V end lost 0 bases, the J end lost 4 bases, and 12 bases lay between the germline ends. CDR1 is LNHDA and CDR2 is SQIVND in the germline V gene (reference sequence). The CDR3 region is CASSIDRRGIYGYTF. In DNA form, the CDR3 reads TGTGCCAGTAGTATAGATCGGCGGGGCATCTATGGCTACACCTTC. The full variable domain, in which reference TRBV19 and TRBJ1-2 provide the parts outside the CDR3, is DGGITQSPKYLFRKEGQNVTLSCEQNLNHDAMYWYRQDPGQGLRLIYYSQIVNDFQKGDIAEGYSVSREKKESFPLTVTSAQKNPTAFYLCASSIDRRGIYGYTFGSGTRLTVV.

This chain links TRBV4-2 with TRBJ2-7; TRBD2 aligns across 9 bases. CDR3 length: 16 amino acids. Germline V gives CDR1 LGHNA, CDR2 YNFKEQ. The V and J ends lost 0 bases and 1 base, in that order; junction bases with no gene match: 4. The CDR3 DNA reads TGTGCCAGCAGCCAAGATCCTAGCGGGGCGTCCTACGAGCAGTACTTC. Translation gives CASSQDPSGASYEQYF.

CDR3 amino acids: CASSLNRGDTEAFF. The DNA of the CDR3 is TGTGCCAGCAGCTTAAACAGGGGCGACACTGAAGCTTTCTTT. The V call is TRBV7-6, the J call TRBJ1-1; 7 bases are shared with TRBD1. J lost 3 bases, V lost 2 bases, and 3 bases had no gene match. The CDR3 has 14 residues. The V gene's germline CDR1 is SGHVS and CDR2 FNYEAQ.

This sequence joins TRBV5-6 and TRBJ1-1; D remains unclear. There are 13 residues in the CDR3. Deletions cut 2 bases from V and 3 bases from J, with 8 bases between. In germline, CDR1 is SGHDT, CDR2 YYEEEE. The CDR3 DNA is TGTGCCAGCAGCTTACCGCAAGACACTGAAGCTTTCTTT. Protein product: CASSLPQDTEAFF.

The chain combines TRBV27 with TRBJ2-7, with TRBD1 matching over 7 bases. The V and J ends lost 4 bases and 4 bases, in that order; junction bases with no gene match: 13. Germline V gives CDR1 MNHEY, CDR2 SMNVEV (reference sequence). The CDR3 has 16 residues. The CDR3 sequence is CASSSKPPDRVYEQYF. The CDR3 DNA reads as TGTGCCAGCAGTTCCAAACCCCCTGACAGGGTTTACGAGCAGTACTTC.

The chain combines TRBV19 with TRBJ2-7, with 10 bases matching TRBD2. The length of the CDR3 is 19 residues. V lost 5 bases, J lost 4 bases, and 20 bases stayed unmatched. Germline lookup yields CDR1 LNHDA and CDR2 SQIVND (reference sequence). CDR3 in amino acids: CASSQEGLAGVPFPYEQYF. Here the CDR3 DNA reads TGTGCCAGTAGTCAGGAAGGGCTAGCGGGAGTCCCCTTCCCATACGAGCAGTACTTC.

This rearrangement joins TRBV7-8 to TRBJ1-1; 7 bases are a match to TRBD1. CDR1 is SGHVS and CDR2 is FQNEAQ in the germline V gene. The CDR3 is 15 residues long. Trimming cost V 5 bases and J 6 bases; bases outside gene matches: 12. The CDR3 spells CASSPLQGNRAEAFF. CDR3 nucleotide sequence: TGTGCCAGCAGCCCCCTACAGGGGAATCGCGCTGAAGCTTTCTTT.